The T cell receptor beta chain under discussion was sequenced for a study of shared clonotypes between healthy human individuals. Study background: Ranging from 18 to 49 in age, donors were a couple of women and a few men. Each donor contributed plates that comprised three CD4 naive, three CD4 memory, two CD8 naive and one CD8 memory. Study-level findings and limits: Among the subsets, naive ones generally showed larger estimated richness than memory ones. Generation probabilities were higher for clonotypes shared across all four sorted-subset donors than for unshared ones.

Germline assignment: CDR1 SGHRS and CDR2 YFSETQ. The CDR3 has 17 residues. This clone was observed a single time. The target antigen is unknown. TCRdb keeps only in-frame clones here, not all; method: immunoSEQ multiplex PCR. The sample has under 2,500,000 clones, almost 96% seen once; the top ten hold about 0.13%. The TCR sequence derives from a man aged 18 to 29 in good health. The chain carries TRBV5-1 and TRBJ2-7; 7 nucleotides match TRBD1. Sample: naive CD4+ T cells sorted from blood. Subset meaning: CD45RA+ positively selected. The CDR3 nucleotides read TGCGTCTGTACTGTGAGGACAGGCAGGTCAAACTCCTACGAGCAGTACTTC. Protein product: CVCTVRTGRSNSYEQYF.